These 29 T cell receptor beta chains were sequenced from one sample in a study of graft-versus-host responses after intestinal transplantation. Antigen specificity for these receptors is unknown. TCRdb keeps only in-frame clones here, not all; method: immunoSEQ multiplex PCR. This table holds approximately 79,000 clones, approximately 82% found once. The sample in question was unstimulated CD4+ T cells sorted from spleen or lymph node cells, obtained before intestinal transplant. The source of these receptors is a human donor who received an intestinal transplant.

V usage is TRBV5-1 and J usage is TRBJ2-1; 8 bases fit TRBD2. The germline CDR1 and CDR2 sequences are SGHRS and YFSETQ. The CDR3 is made up of 16 amino acids. Trimming cost V 4 bases and J 8 bases; bases outside gene matches: 14. The CDR3 loop is CASSPVGGGGVDEQFF. CDR3 sequence (DNA): TGCGCCAGCAGCCCAGTCGGGGGGGGCGGGGTAGATGAGCAGTTCTTC.

V is TRBV29-1 and J is TRBJ1-2, with no clear D. CDR3 size: 14 residues. CDR1 and CDR2 from the germline V gene are SQVTM and ANQGSEA. V was shortened by 2 bases and J by 4 bases, with 14 bases between the two germline ends. The CDR3 spells CSVERGAESYGYTF. In nucleotides, the CDR3 is TGCAGCGTTGAACGGGGTGCGGAAAGCTATGGCTACACCTTC.

The chain has TRBV7-3 and TRBJ2-1; 7 bases map to TRBD2. The CDR3 loop spans 15 amino acids. CDR1 is SGHTA, CDR2 FQGTGA, per germline. V was clipped by 2 bases and J by 5 bases; unmatched bases: 6. The CDR3 coding sequence is TGTGCCAGCAGCTTATCGGGAGGTCTTGACAATGAGCAGTTCTTC. Translated, it gives CASSLSGGLDNEQFF.

The chain couples TRBV5-1 to TRBJ2-1, with D possibly being TRBD2 (7 bases). V gave up 2 bases and J gave up 1 base, with 13 bases separating them. The CDR3 is 16 amino acids. CDR1 SGHRS and CDR2 YFSETQ come from the germline V gene. This chain's CDR3 is CASSFSAGASYNEQFF. CDR3 sequence (DNA): TGCGCCAGCAGCTTCTCGGCGGGGGCGTCCTACAATGAGCAGTTCTTC.

This sequence joins TRBV5-1 and TRBJ1-1; D is unresolved. With 4 bases removed from V and 4 bases from J, the gap between germline ends came to 14 bases. The CDR3 loop spans 14 amino acids. From germline, CDR1 is SGHRS and CDR2 YFSETQ. CDR3 region: CASSLDWEGTEAFF. The CDR3 nucleotides read TGCGCCAGCAGCCTCGACTGGGAGGGCACTGAAGCTTTCTTT.

V gene TRBV9 combines with J gene TRBJ2-5; TRBD1 matches at 7 bases. The V segment lost 7 bases and the J segment 4 bases; nucleotides outside the gene matches: 10. The germline CDR1 and CDR2 sequences are SGDLS and YYNGEE. The CDR3 runs 14 residues. This CDR3 reads CASETGTEGETQYF. The CDR3 bases are TGTGCCAGCGAAACCGGGACAGAAGGAGAGACCCAGTACTTC.

This chain links TRBV15 with TRBJ2-1; D is possibly TRBD1 (6 bases). This CDR3 region has 13 residues. The V end was cut by 7 bases, the J end by 3 bases, with 10 bases between. Germline V lookup: CDR1 LNHNV, CDR2 YYDKDF (reference sequence). CDR3 in amino acids: CATTPGHYNEQFF. CDR3 nucleotide sequence: TGTGCCACCACCCCGGGACACTACAATGAGCAGTTCTTC.

CDR3 in amino acids: CASTRGQGGTDTQYF. CDR3 bases: TGTGCCAGCACCCGCGGACAGGGAGGCACAGATACGCAGTATTTT. The rearrangement joins TRBV2 to TRBJ2-3; 8 bases agree with TRBD1. The J segment lost 1 base and the V segment lost 7 bases, leaving 7 bases of the junction unmatched. This CDR3 region has 15 residues. Germline V gives CDR1 SNHLY, CDR2 FYNNEI.

This chain links TRBV5-1 with TRBJ2-2; 9 bases match TRBD2. From germline, CDR1 is SGHRS and CDR2 YFSETQ. Germline trimming cut 0 bases from V and 9 bases from J; bases unmatched to any gene: 6. The CDR3 extends over 15 amino acids. Here the CDR3 reads CASSLDSGGPRELFF. CDR3 bases: TGCGCCAGCAGCTTGGATAGCGGGGGTCCCCGGGAGCTGTTTTTT.

This clone is a singleton in its sample. The chain links TRBV28 to TRBJ2-1; 12 nucleotides match TRBD2. CDR3 length equals 17 residues. CDR1 is MDHEN and CDR2 is SYDVKM in the germline V gene. J lost 10 bases, V lost 3 bases, and 13 bases had no gene match. The CDR3 spells CASSFPTLGLAGREQFF. CDR3 DNA sequence: TGTGCCAGCAGTTTTCCTACCCTTGGACTAGCGGGGAGAGAGCAGTTCTTC.

This chain links TRBV6-1 with TRBJ2-3; 9 nucleotides line up with TRBD1. Germline V gene data show CDR1 as MNHNS and CDR2 as SASEGT. Unmatched junction bases numbered 9, after V lost 7 bases and J lost 4 bases. The CDR3 covers 15 residues. The CDR3 loop reads CASTFGQGKPDTQYF. CDR3 DNA: TGTGCCAGCACCTTCGGACAGGGGAAGCCAGATACGCAGTATTTT.

This rearrangement joins TRBV2 to TRBJ2-3; 8 bases are a match to TRBD2. The trim removed 7 bases at V and 6 bases at J, leaving 18 bases unmatched. CDR3 length equals 17 residues. Germline V CDR1 and CDR2: SNHLY, FYNNEI. The CDR3 nucleotides read TGTGCCAGCAAGGCTGAGAGAGCGGGAGAGAAGAGGGATACGCAGTATTTT. It codes for CASKAERAGEKRDTQYF.

J is TRBJ1-2 and V is TRBV2; maybe TRBD1 (6 bases). The CDR3 is 14 residues long. The germline V gene has CDR1 SNHLY and CDR2 FYNNEI. V lost 7 bases and J lost 5, with 17 bases in between. The CDR3 spells CASNQNRDRYGYTF. The CDR3 DNA reads TGTGCCAGCAACCAGAACAGGGATCGATATGGCTACACCTTC.

The chain combines TRBV13 with TRBJ2-5; 13 bases are a match to TRBD2. Germline CDR1 and CDR2: PRHDT and FYEKMQ (reference sequence). This CDR3 spans 16 amino acids. The J segment lost 5 bases and the V segment lost 5 bases, leaving 8 bases of the junction unmatched. In nucleotides, the CDR3 is TGTGCCAGCAGCCCACGGACTAGCGGGAGATTTGAGACCCAGTACTTC. Protein product: CASSPRTSGRFETQYF.

V is TRBV7-2 and J is TRBJ2-5, with 7 positions matching TRBD2. Germline V gene sequence: CDR1 SGHTA, CDR2 FQGNSA. The CDR3 is 15 residues long. The ends lost 0 bases at V and 5 bases at J; junction bases unmatched: 6. The chain's CDR3 is CASSLAGGDSETQYF. The CDR3 DNA reads TGTGCCAGCAGCTTAGCGGGAGGGGATTCTGAGACCCAGTACTTC.

The CDR3 nucleotides read TGCGCCAGCAGCTTCACGTCAGGGGATGAAAAACTGTTTTTT. Its protein product is CASSFTSGDEKLFF. The rearrangement joins TRBV5-1 to TRBJ1-4; D is possibly TRBD1 (6 bases). The CDR3 loop spans 14 amino acids. V lost 2 bases to trimming and J lost 6 bases, with 11 bases between them. CDR1 is SGHRS, CDR2 YFSETQ, per germline. The variable domain in full, completed from reference TRBV5-1 and TRBJ1-4, reads KAGVTQTPRYLIKTRGQQVTLSCSPISGHRSVSWYQQTPGQGLQFLFEYFSETQRNKGNFPGRFSGRQFSNSRSEMNVSTLELGDSALYLCASSFTSGDEKLFFGSGTQLSVL.

The rearrangement links TRBV19 to TRBJ1-4; D remains ambiguous. This CDR3 spans 14 amino acids. V was trimmed by 2 bases and J by 3 bases, leaving 7 bases between them. Germline V gene lookup returns CDR1 LNHDA and CDR2 SQIVND (reference sequence). Here the CDR3 reads CASSIPGSNEKLFF. Here the CDR3 DNA reads TGTGCCAGTAGTATACCCGGGTCTAATGAAAAACTGTTTTTT.

The chain employs TRBV7-8 and TRBJ2-5, with TRBD2 identical over 13 bases. V gave up 8 bases and J gave up 4 bases; unmatched junction bases: 4. CDR3 length: 14 residues. CDR1 is SGHVS, CDR2 FQNEAQ, per germline. CDR3 residues: CASWTSGGTETQYF. CDR3 coding DNA: TGTGCCAGCTGGACTAGCGGGGGTACAGAGACCCAGTACTTC.

V and J are TRBV29-1 and TRBJ1-4, with TRBD1 matching 7 bases. CDR1 is SQVTM, CDR2 ANQGSEA, per germline. J gave up 11 bases and V 7 bases, and 10 bases lay outside the gene matches. There are 12 residues in the CDR3. As DNA, the CDR3 is TGCAGCGCGGGGCAGGGGGACGGGAAACTGTTTTTT. Encoded protein: CSAGQGDGKLFF.

The chain links TRBV6-1 to TRBJ2-7, with a possible D match to TRBD2 (6 bases). Germline V gene lookup returns CDR1 MNHNS and CDR2 SASEGT. The length of the CDR3 is 14 residues. Trimming left V 6 bases short and J 7 bases short, with 19 bases between. The CDR3 here is CASRALLAPREQYF. For the CDR3, the DNA is TGTGCCAGCAGAGCCTTACTAGCCCCGAGGGAGCAGTACTTC.

V is TRBV7-6 and J is TRBJ2-5; D is unresolved. The CDR3 has 15 residues. Germline-derived CDR1 and CDR2 are SGHVS and FNYEAQ. Trimming stripped 5 bases from V and 1 base from J, with 14 bases between. CDR3 nucleotides: TGTGCCAGCAGCCGCAGTGGAGTCCCCCAAGAGACCCAGTACTTC. Its protein product is CASSRSGVPQETQYF.

V gene TRBV4-1 combines with J gene TRBJ2-5; 13 positions match TRBD2. The end of the DNA is better explained by TRBJ2-7, so the J call may be wrong. This CDR3 region has 16 residues. Per the germline V gene, CDR1 is MGHRA and CDR2 is YSYEKL. The CDR3 region is CASSQASGLAGDEQYF. The CDR3 region has the DNA TGCGCCAGCAGCCAAGCTTCCGGACTAGCGGGGGACGAGCAGTACTTC.

V gene TRBV6-5 combines with J gene TRBJ1-2; 9 bases agree with TRBD1. CDR1 is MNHEY and CDR2 is SVGAGI in the germline V gene. V shed 4 bases, J shed 6 bases, and the junction held 9 bases outside the gene matches. The CDR3 length is 15 residues. The CDR3 DNA reads TGTGCCAGCAGTTCCTCCGGGACAGGGAGGAATGGCTACACCTTC. It specifies CASSSSGTGRNGYTF.

This rearrangement joins TRBV18 to TRBJ2-1; 9 positions match TRBD2. This CDR3 is built from 14 residues. Looked up from germline, CDR1 is KGHSH and CDR2 is LQKENI. Trimming took 6 bases from V and 7 from J; bases not matched to a gene: 7. CDR3 region: CASSPASGRNEQFF. CDR3 DNA: TGTGCCAGCTCCCCCGCGAGCGGGAGGAATGAGCAGTTCTTC.

The gene calls are TRBV19 and TRBJ2-1, with D possibly being TRBD1 (6 bases). Germline V lookup: CDR1 LNHDA, CDR2 SQIVND (reference sequence). With 5 bases removed from V and 5 bases from J, the gap between germline ends came to 7 bases. This CDR3 has 12 residues. The CDR3 DNA reads as TGTGCCAGTAGTCACAGGGACAATGAGCAGTTCTTC. Translating it yields CASSHRDNEQFF.

This clone came up a few times. The chain couples TRBV21-1 to TRBJ2-1; whether TRBD2, the table's D call, matches the DNA was not checked. TRBV21-1 is described as a pseudogene. There are 13 residues in the CDR3. The CDR3 DNA follows: TGTGCCAGCAGCAAAGAGGAGGACAATGAGCAGTTCTTC. Amino acids: CASSKEEDNEQFF.

This clone was seen once. The genes are TRBV6-5 and TRBJ1-1; D uncertain. The V end lost 2 bases, the J end lost 3 bases, and 7 bases lay between the germline ends. The CDR3 runs to 13 residues. Germline loops: CDR1 MNHEY, CDR2 SVGAGI. The CDR3 DNA reads TGTGCCAGCAGTTACCTAGAGCACACTGAAGCTTTCTTT. Its translation is CASSYLEHTEAFF.

The rearrangement uses TRBV5-1 and TRBJ2-1; a weak D match, TRBD1 (6 bases). Germline CDR1 SGHRS, CDR2 YFSETQ. The CDR3 loop spans 13 amino acids. Trimming left V 4 bases short and J 9 bases short, with 14 bases between. CDR3 bases: TGCGCCAGCAGCCCCAGGACAGTAGCTGAGCAGTTCTTC. Translated, it gives CASSPRTVAEQFF.

The V gene is TRBV30, the J gene TRBJ1-6; tentative D call: TRBD1 (5 bases). Trimming stripped 4 bases from V and 4 bases from J, with 14 bases between. Germline V lookup: CDR1 GTSNPN, CDR2 SVGIG (reference sequence). The length of the CDR3 is 15 residues. As DNA, the CDR3 is TGTGCCTGGACAATGGACATCCGATATAATTCACCCCTCCACTTT. Amino acid sequence: CAWTMDIRYNSPLHF.